This TCR beta chain stems from a study of blood T cell repertoires in COVID-19. Study background: There were acute and convalescent COVID-19 samples, and they came from the United States, Italy and Spain. PBMCs, B-cell-depleted T cells, or T cells provided the cDNA or gDNA that made up the material.

The CDR3 contains 12 residues. The germline gives CDR1 MDHEN, CDR2 SYDVKM. V lost 2 bases, J lost 7 bases, and 5 bases lay in between. On this clone: Additional DNA sequences in this sample encode the identical CDR3.

Authors' data handling: Estimates of nucleated cell counts were drawn from the amplification of reference gene primers. TCRdb keeps only in-frame clones here, not all; method: immunoSEQ multiplex PCR. V and J calls and clone size are those listed in that table; D and trimming were worked out from the DNA. Seen here are 200,000 to 250,000 clones, approximately 84% observed once, and the top ten hold more than 0.75%. Sequenced sample: peripheral blood. The V call is TRBV28, the J call TRBJ1-4; D unresolved. The TCR was taken from a man aged 40-49 years with acute or convalescent COVID-19. CDR3 sequence: CASSLQREKLFF. The CDR3 DNA follows: TGTGCCAGCAGTTTACAGCGTGAAAAACTGTTTTTT.